These 13 T cell receptor beta chains share one sample of origin, sequenced in a study of cytomegalovirus exposure and HLA in healthy donors. Here immunoSEQ multiplex PCR was the method, and the copy in TCRdb shows in-frame clones only, minus some. Among 110,000 to 150,000 clones, about nine tenths were seen once, and the ten largest hold about 0.75%. Sequenced sample: PBMCs. The receptors originated from a man in his late teens or twenties in good health and CMV-seronegative.

The chain links TRBV18 to TRBJ1-1, with 8 nucleotides matching TRBD1. The CDR3 covers 16 residues. The germline gives CDR1 KGHSH, CDR2 LQKENI. After removal of 3 bases from V and 3 bases from J, the junction contained 9 bases not matched to a gene. The CDR3 coding sequence is TGTGCCAGCTCACCCGGACAGGGTCAGTGGGACACTGAAGCTTTCTTT. It yields the protein CASSPGQGQWDTEAFF. The whole variable domain, filled in from reference TRBV18 and TRBJ1-1, reads NAGVMQNPRHLVRRRGQEARLRCSPMKGHSHVYWYRQLPEEGLKFMVYLQKENIIDESGMPKERFSAEFPKEGPSILRIQQVVRGDSAAYFCASSPGQGQWDTEAFFGQGTRLTVV.

The chain carries TRBV2 and TRBJ2-7, with D unresolved. The CDR3 sequence is 15 residues long. Trimming pared 6 bases from V and 0 bases from J, leaving 15 bases between. Germline V gene sequence: CDR1 SNHLY, CDR2 FYNNEI. DNA for the CDR3: TGTGCCAGCAGCGGCCTTTCGGCAGACTCCTACGAGCAGTACGTC. It yields the protein CASSGLSADSYEQYV.

This clone was seen a handful of times. The chain is built from TRBV11-2 and TRBJ2-1, with a possible D match to TRBD2 (7 bases). The ends were cut back, 1 base at V and 1 base at J, with 17 bases in the middle. Germline lookup yields CDR1 SGHAT and CDR2 FQNNGV. This CDR3 has 18 amino acids. The DNA of the CDR3 is TGTGCCAGCAGCTTAGCCCTCTCGGGGGGACATTCCTACAATGAGCAGTTCTTC. Translation: CASSLALSGGHSYNEQFF.

The chain carries TRBV6-6 and TRBJ2-2, with TRBD2 matching 7 bases. Unmatched junction bases numbered 8, after V lost 6 bases and J lost 4 bases. CDR3 size: 15 residues. CDR1 and CDR2 (germline): MNHNY, SVGAGI (reference sequence). In DNA, the CDR3 is TGTGCCAGCAGCCATCTTACGGGGGGCACCGGGGAGCTGTTTTTT. This encodes CASSHLTGGTGELFF.

The chain joins TRBV4-1 to TRBJ2-1, with 9 nucleotides matching TRBD2. V trimming: 1 base; J trimming: 11 bases; junction bases outside the gene matches: 9. CDR3 size: 15 residues. Per the germline V gene, CDR1 is MGHRA and CDR2 is YSYEKL. The CDR3 protein is CASSQGGLAGYQQFF. As DNA, the CDR3 is TGCGCCAGCAGCCAAGGAGGCCTAGCGGGATACCAGCAGTTCTTC.

This sequence joins TRBV6-5 and TRBJ1-5; D call uncertain. V lost 4 bases to trimming and J lost 2 bases, with 15 bases between them. Germline V gene sequence: CDR1 MNHEY, CDR2 SVGAGI. This CDR3 contains 16 residues. The CDR3 loop is CASSSLLGEGNQPQHF. DNA for the CDR3: TGTGCCAGCAGTTCCCTTCTGGGAGAGGGCAATCAGCCCCAGCATTTT.

The gene calls are TRBV6-1 and TRBJ1-3; D perhaps matches TRBD1 (5 bases). Germline CDR1 MNHNS, CDR2 SASEGT. Trimming removed 6 bases from V and 0 bases from J, with 12 bases in between. The CDR3 length is 15 residues. The CDR3 loop is CASSPLTGSGNTIYF. In nucleotides, the CDR3 is TGTGCCAGCAGCCCCCTCACAGGCTCTGGAAACACCATATATTTT.

This clone was recorded only once. The J gene is TRBJ2-1, the V gene TRBV18; 8 bases fit TRBD1. Germline CDR1 reads KGHSH; CDR2 reads LQKENI. J was trimmed by 2 bases and V by 2 bases; bases with no gene match: 5. This CDR3 region has 16 residues. CDR3 protein: CASSPGDRGTYNEQFF. CDR3 in DNA: TGTGCCAGCTCACCAGGAGACAGGGGAACCTACAATGAGCAGTTCTTC. The complete variable domain, with remaining parts taken from reference TRBV18 and TRBJ2-1, reads NAGVMQNPRHLVRRRGQEARLRCSPMKGHSHVYWYRQLPEEGLKFMVYLQKENIIDESGMPKERFSAEFPKEGPSILRIQQVVRGDSAAYFCASSPGDRGTYNEQFFGPGTRLTVL.

The V and J genes are TRBV11-3 and TRBJ1-5; TRBD1 matches 7 bases. The CDR3 is 20 residues long. In germline, CDR1 is SGHNT, CDR2 YENEEA. V gave up 7 bases and J gave up 1 base; unmatched junction bases: 22. This CDR3 reads CASKSTPDRAHIGSNQPQHF. For the CDR3, the DNA is TGTGCCAGCAAATCCACACCAGACAGGGCCCATATAGGAAGCAATCAGCCCCAGCATTTT.

The V and J genes are TRBV30 and TRBJ2-1; TRBD2 matches at 16 bases. The CDR3 covers 18 residues. CDR1 is GTSNPN and CDR2 is SVGIG in the germline V gene (reference sequence). Trimming at V came to 6 bases and at J to 0 bases, leaving 8 bases not matched to a gene. The CDR3 nucleotides are TGTGCCTGTCAACCGGGACTAGCGGGAGGGAGCTCCTACAATGAGCAGTTCTTC. Amino acid sequence: CACQPGLAGGSSYNEQFF.

V is TRBV18 and J is TRBJ1-4; 11 positions agree with TRBD1. The CDR3 consists of 14 residues. In germline, CDR1 is KGHSH, CDR2 LQKENI. V was pared by 4 bases and J by 6 bases, with 1 base of the junction left unmatched. CDR3 residues: CASSRDRGDEKLFF. Written as DNA, the CDR3 is TGTGCCAGCTCACGGGACAGGGGGGATGAAAAACTGTTTTTT. Using reference TRBV18 and TRBJ1-4 for the parts outside the CDR3, the full variable domain is NAGVMQNPRHLVRRRGQEARLRCSPMKGHSHVYWYRQLPEEGLKFMVYLQKENIIDESGMPKERFSAEFPKEGPSILRIQQVVRGDSAAYFCASSRDRGDEKLFFGSGTQLSVL.

The rearrangement joins TRBV2 to TRBJ2-3, with 7 bases lining up with TRBD2. This CDR3 has 14 residues. CDR1 and CDR2 (germline): SNHLY, FYNNEI. The trim removed 8 bases at V and 0 bases at J, leaving 5 bases unmatched. The CDR3 region has the DNA TGTGCCAGCCCGGGGGGAGAGAGCACAGATACGCAGTATTTT. Translating gives CASPGGESTDTQYF.

The CDR3 DNA follows: TGCGCCAGCAGCCAAGGCGGGGGGGCCGGGGAGACCCAGTACTTC. Translation: CASSQGGGAGETQYF. V gene TRBV4-1 combines with J gene TRBJ2-5, with 9 positions matching TRBD2. With 1 base clipped from V and 5 bases from J, the junction kept 5 bases outside the gene matches. Germline CDR1 is MGHRA and CDR2 is YSYEKL. The CDR3 runs 15 residues.